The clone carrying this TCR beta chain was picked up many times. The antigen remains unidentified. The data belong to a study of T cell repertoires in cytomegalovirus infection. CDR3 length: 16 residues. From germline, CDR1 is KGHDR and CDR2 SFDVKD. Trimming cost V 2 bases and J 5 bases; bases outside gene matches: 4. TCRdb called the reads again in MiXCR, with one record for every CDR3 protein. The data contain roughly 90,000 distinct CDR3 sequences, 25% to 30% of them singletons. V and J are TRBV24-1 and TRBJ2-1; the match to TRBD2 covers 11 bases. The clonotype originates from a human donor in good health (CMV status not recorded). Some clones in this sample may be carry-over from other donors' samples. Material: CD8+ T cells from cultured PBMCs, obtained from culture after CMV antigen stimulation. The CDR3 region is CATSDSLAGGNNEQFF. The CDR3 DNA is TGTGCCACCAGTGATTCTCTAGCGGGGGGCAACAATGAGCAGTTCTTC.